These 21 T cell receptor beta chains share one sample of origin, sequenced in a study of shared clonotypes between healthy human individuals. Sequenced by immunoSEQ multiplex PCR; TCRdb stores in-frame clones only, minus some. The profile shows fewer than 650,000 clones, around 78% of them singletons. The sequenced material came from PBMCs. Every receptor here comes from a woman aged 40-49 years in good health. Some clones in this sample may be carry-over from other donors' samples.

V usage is TRBV28 and J usage is TRBJ2-1, with a weak D call TRBD2 (6 bases). Germline-derived CDR1 and CDR2 are MDHEN and SYDVKM. This CDR3 comprises 16 residues. The V end lost 6 bases, the J end lost 4 bases, and 19 bases lay between the germline ends. DNA for the CDR3: TGTGCCAGCAGCCCCGACCCGGGACTGGCTTACAATGAGCAGTTCTTC. This gives the protein CASSPDPGLAYNEQFF.

This clone was counted between two and nine times. For the CDR3, the DNA is TGTGCCAGCACCCTAGTGGGAGGGGCAAACTATGGCTACACCTTC. Translated: CASTLVGGANYGYTF. J is TRBJ1-2 and V is TRBV7-8; possibly TRBD1 for D (5 bases). CDR3 length equals 15 residues. Trimming removed 7 bases at V and 2 bases at J, with 17 bases between. The germline V gene encodes CDR1 SGHVS and CDR2 FQNEAQ.

This clone was detected a few times. This sequence joins TRBV6-1 and TRBJ2-3, with D unresolved. V was pared by 7 bases and J by 0 bases, with 14 bases between. The CDR3 spans 15 residues. Germline V gene data show CDR1 as MNHNS and CDR2 as SASEGT. The DNA for the CDR3 is TGTGCCAGCACCTCACGGGCAGAGAGCACAGATACGCAGTATTTT. Protein: CASTSRAESTDTQYF.

The J gene is TRBJ2-7, the V gene TRBV5-1; possibly TRBD1 for D (5 bases). Germline CDR1 and CDR2: SGHRS and YFSETQ. V was clipped by 3 bases and J by 3 bases, with 16 bases between them. The CDR3 consists of 15 residues. This CDR3 is CASSSQGGHLYEQYF. As DNA, the CDR3 is TGCGCCAGCAGCTCCCAGGGTGGGCACCTCTACGAGCAGTACTTC. Filled out from reference TRBV5-1 and TRBJ2-7, the complete variable domain reads KAGVTQTPRYLIKTRGQQVTLSCSPISGHRSVSWYQQTPGQGLQFLFEYFSETQRNKGNFPGRFSGRQFSNSRSEMNVSTLELGDSALYLCASSSQGGHLYEQYFGPGTRLTVT.

The CDR3 here is CASKDTGSYEQYF. The CDR3 coding sequence is TGTGCCAGCAAAGATACAGGGTCCTACGAGCAGTACTTC. The chain couples TRBV28 to TRBJ2-5; a possible D gene is TRBD1 (6 bases). The assigned J gene may be wrong: the sequence end matches TRBJ2-7 better. The CDR3 is 13 residues long. Germline CDR1 is MDHEN and CDR2 is SYDVKM.

The V gene is TRBV19, the J gene TRBJ2-1; the D gene is possibly TRBD2 (6 bases). Germline CDR1 LNHDA, CDR2 SQIVND (reference sequence). V was shortened by 3 bases and J by 0 bases, with 9 bases between the two germline ends. This CDR3 is built from 15 residues. CDR3 bases: TGTGCCAGTAGTATGGGGCGGGGCTCCTACAATGAGCAGTTCTTC. This codes for CASSMGRGSYNEQFF.

This clone appeared a few times. The rearrangement uses TRBV10-3 and TRBJ2-3; 11 bases align to TRBD2. V lost 6 bases, J lost 5 bases, and 13 bases stayed unmatched. Germline loops: CDR1 ENHRY, CDR2 SYGVKD. The CDR3 contains 17 residues. In DNA, the CDR3 is TGTGCCATCAGGGACGGGGCACTAGCGGGAGTAATAGATACGCAGTATTTT. Protein product: CAIRDGALAGVIDTQYF.

This clone occurred many times. The chain joins TRBV12-2 to TRBJ2-1. TRBV12-2 is a known pseudogene. The CDR3 length is 14 residues. The CDR3 loop reads CASRLGRDNGVQFF. The CDR3 region has the DNA TGTGCAAGTCGCTTAGGGAGGGACAACGGAGTGCAGTTCTTC.

This sequence joins TRBV28 and TRBJ1-2; TRBD1 matches at 9 bases. The germline CDR1 and CDR2 sequences are MDHEN and SYDVKM. J was trimmed by 2 bases and V by 5 bases; bases with no gene match: 6. This CDR3 region has 15 residues. CDR3 protein: CASSPNRGRNYGYTF. The CDR3 region has the DNA TGTGCCAGCAGTCCTAACAGGGGGCGCAACTATGGCTACACCTTC.

The chain has TRBV11-2 and TRBJ2-2, with TRBD1 matching over 7 bases. The CDR3 contains 14 residues. V gave up 4 bases and J gave up 6 bases; unmatched junction bases: 5. Germline CDR1 SGHAT, CDR2 FQNNGV. The CDR3 bases are TGTGCCAGCAGCTCAGACAGGGTGGCCGGGGAGCTGTTTTTT. Its translation is CASSSDRVAGELFF.

This chain links TRBV7-6 with TRBJ1-1, with 7 positions matching TRBD1. V trimming: 5 bases; J trimming: 4 bases; junction bases outside the gene matches: 10. The germline gives CDR1 SGHVS, CDR2 FNYEAQ. The CDR3 runs 15 residues. CDR3 DNA sequence: TGTGCCAGCAGCAACAATGGACAGGCGCCCACTGAAGCTTTCTTT. This codes for CASSNNGQAPTEAFF. The full variable domain, rest sourced from reference TRBV7-6 and TRBJ1-1, is GAGVSQSPRYKVTKRGQDVALRCDPISGHVSLYWYRQALGQGPEFLTYFNYEAQQDKSGLPNDRFSAERPEGSISTLTIQRTEQRDSAMYRCASSNNGQAPTEAFFGQGTRLTVV.

The chain couples TRBV9 to TRBJ1-6; D is uncertain. The V gene's germline CDR1 is SGDLS and CDR2 YYNGEE. The V and J ends lost 0 bases and 7 bases respectively, with 11 bases between them. The CDR3 is 15 amino acids. In nucleotides, the CDR3 is TGTGCCAGCAGCGTAGGGCCGGGAACCAATTCACCCCTCCACTTT. This encodes CASSVGPGTNSPLHF.

The chain couples TRBV28 to TRBJ1-1; no firm D call. CDR3 length equals 14 residues. Looked up from germline, CDR1 is MDHEN and CDR2 is SYDVKM. Deletions cut 5 bases from V and 6 bases from J, with 16 bases between. This CDR3 reads CASSPSSAVAEAFF. CDR3 sequence (DNA): TGTGCCAGCAGTCCCTCGTCGGCAGTGGCTGAAGCTTTCTTT. The entire variable domain, with the rest obtained from reference TRBV28 and TRBJ1-1, is as follows: DVKVTQSSRYLVKRTGEKVFLECVQDMDHENMFWYRQDPGLGLRLIYFSYDVKMKEKGDIPEGYSVSREKKERFSLILESASTNQTSMYLCASSPSSAVAEAFFGQGTRLTVV.

Notes on this clone: This may be a read error, as it is one base from a much larger clone. The chain uses TRBV5-8 and TRBJ1-1; D ambiguous. Trimming removed 0 bases at V and 2 bases at J, with 2 bases between. The CDR3 loop spans 12 amino acids. From germline, CDR1 is SGHTS and CDR2 YDEGEE. CDR3 region: CASSLANTEAFF. In nucleotides, the CDR3 is TGTGCCAGCAGCTTGGCCAACACTGAAGCTTTCTTT.

The chain is built from TRBV11-2 and TRBJ2-7, with 7 bases that match TRBD1. Germline V gene lookup returns CDR1 SGHAT and CDR2 FQNNGV. The CDR3 spans 15 residues. Trimming took 4 bases from V and 3 from J; bases not matched to a gene: 9. CDR3 amino acids: CASSSLQGRDYEQYF. As DNA, the CDR3 is TGTGCCAGCAGCTCCTTACAGGGGCGCGACTACGAGCAGTACTTC.

The chain has TRBV6-1 and TRBJ1-5; TRBD1 aligns across 7 bases. V dropped 3 bases and J dropped 10; count of bases not matched to a gene: 15. This CDR3 is built from 16 residues. Per the germline V gene, CDR1 is MNHNS and CDR2 is SASEGT. CDR3 DNA sequence: TGTGCCAGCAGTGACTGGGCTGGAGGGGGCTATTCTCCCCAGCATTTT. As protein: CASSDWAGGGYSPQHF.

The CDR3 DNA follows: TGTGCCAGCAGTTCAACCTCGGGGATTCAGCCCCAGCATTTT. This codes for CASSSTSGIQPQHF. The V call is TRBV28, the J call TRBJ1-5; D gene unclear. Trimming pared 4 bases from V and 6 bases from J, leaving 13 bases between. Per the germline V gene, CDR1 is MDHEN and CDR2 is SYDVKM. The CDR3 has 14 residues.

The chain links TRBV28 to TRBJ2-3, with 9 bases fitting TRBD1. V lost 5 bases and J lost 3; bases outside the gene matches: 9. CDR1 MDHEN and CDR2 SYDVKM come from the germline V gene. The CDR3 has 16 residues. The CDR3 spells CASSAGTGFGTDTQYF. The CDR3 region has the DNA TGTGCCAGCAGTGCCGGGACAGGGTTTGGTACAGATACGCAGTATTTT.

This clone was counted ten times or more. Within the sample, other DNA sequences also encode this same CDR3. This chain joins TRBV27 and TRBJ2-3, with D unresolved. This CDR3 comprises 12 residues. Trimming cost V 5 bases and J 0 bases, with 3 bases left between them. Germline CDR1 reads MNHEY; CDR2 reads SMNVEV (reference sequence). The CDR3 bases are TGTGCCAGCAGTCCTAGCACAGATACGCAGTATTTT. Its protein is CASSPSTDTQYF.

This clone came up a few times. The rearrangement uses TRBV5-4 and TRBJ2-6, with unresolved D. The CDR3 covers 16 residues. Trimming shortened V by 0 bases and J by 0 bases, and 7 bases separated the two germline ends. CDR1 is SGHNT, CDR2 YYREEE, per germline (reference sequence). The CDR3 DNA is TGTGCCAGCAGCTTGGACCTAAACTCTGGGGCCAACGTCCTGACTTTC. This translates into CASSLDLNSGANVLTF.

The V and J genes are TRBV7-9 and TRBJ1-2; D gene uncertain. Germline assignment: CDR1 SEHNR and CDR2 FQNEAQ (reference sequence). The length of the CDR3 is 16 residues. With 1 base removed from V and 2 bases from J, the gap between germline ends came to 14 bases. For the CDR3, the DNA is TGTGCCAGCAGCTTAGGGTACTCAGAGTTCAACTATGGCTACACCTTC. As protein: CASSLGYSEFNYGYTF. Variable domain in full (rest from reference TRBV7-9 and TRBJ1-2): DTGVSQNPRHKITKRGQNVTFRCDPISEHNRLYWYRQTLGQGPEFLTYFQNEAQLEKSRLLSDRFSAERPKGSFSTLEIQRTEQGDSAMYLCASSLGYSEFNYGYTFGSGTRLTVV.